A selection of T cell receptor beta chains follows, all from one sample in a study of blood T cells in healthy people across ages. TCRdb reanalysed the 5' RACE reads using MiXCR and keeps one entry per CDR3 protein. The table lists over 500,000 distinct CDR3 sequences, roughly a quarter of them singletons. The same specimen was also included in a second study, on T cells of mothers and their children.

The sequencing sample was made of blood. These receptor sequences come from a boy younger than 10 in good health. The CDR3 runs from the conserved cysteine through the conserved F or W. Each record gives: CDR3 protein, CDR3 DNA, V gene, clone size, J gene, D gene. The D gene is left open where the match is weak. Clone size is stated in some rows and not others, as once, few, many or a class when expanded.

CDR3 protein: CSVSAEDLYGYTF; CDR3 DNA: TGCAGCGTTTCGGCGGAGGACCTCTATGGCTACACCTTC; V gene: TRBV29-1; clone size: -; J gene: TRBJ1-2; D gene: -
CDR3 protein: CASSYNRAYEQYF; CDR3 DNA: TGTGCCAGCAGTTACAACAGAGCTTACGAGCAGTACTTC; V gene: TRBV27; clone size: -; J gene: TRBJ2-7; D gene: -
CDR3 protein: CASSPLGLAGSEQYF; CDR3 DNA: TGTGCCAGCAGTCCCCTCGGACTAGCGGGGTCCGAGCAGTACTTC; V gene: TRBV2; clone size: -; J gene: TRBJ2-7; D gene: TRBD2
CDR3 protein: CASSTGTSLLAGTDTQYF; CDR3 DNA: TGCGCCAGCAGTACCGGGACTAGCCTGCTGGCGGGCACAGATACGCAGTATTTT; V gene: TRBV5-1; clone size: -; J gene: TRBJ2-3; D gene: TRBD2
CDR3 protein: CASSHTGEGETQYF; CDR3 DNA: TGTGCCAGCAGCCACACAGGGGAGGGGGAGACCCAGTACTTC; V gene: TRBV9; clone size: -; J gene: TRBJ2-5; D gene: -
CDR3 protein: CAITGALQETQYF; CDR3 DNA: TGTGCCATCACCGGGGCCCTGCAGGAGACCCAGTACTTC; V gene: TRBV10-3; clone size: few; J gene: TRBJ2-5; D gene: -
CDR3 protein: CASSRGPNEKLFF; CDR3 DNA: TGTGCCAGCAGCCGGGGTCCAAATGAAAAACTGTTTTTT; V gene: TRBV2; clone size: many; J gene: TRBJ1-4; D gene: -
CDR3 protein: CACGLAGRETQYF; CDR3 DNA: TGTGCCTGCGGACTAGCGGGAAGAGAGACCCAGTACTTC; V gene: TRBV6-1; clone size: -; J gene: TRBJ2-5; D gene: TRBD2
CDR3 protein: CASSQRDSSYEQYF; CDR3 DNA: TGCGCCAGCAGCCAAAGGGACAGCTCCTACGAGCAGTACTTC; V gene: TRBV4-3; clone size: few; J gene: TRBJ2-7; D gene: TRBD1
CDR3 protein: CASGTGTTNTGELFF; CDR3 DNA: TGCGCCAGCGGAACCGGGACTACGAACACCGGGGAGCTGTTTTTT; V gene: TRBV5-1; clone size: -; J gene: TRBJ2-2; D gene: TRBD2
CDR3 protein: CASSRGGAKYNEQFF; CDR3 DNA: TGTGCCAGCAGCCGAGGGGGGGCCAAATACAATGAGCAGTTCTTC; V gene: TRBV7-3; clone size: many; J gene: TRBJ2-1; D gene: -
CDR3 protein: CASSQGSGRLNNEQFF; CDR3 DNA: TGTGCCAGCAGCCAAGGTAGCGGGAGGCTTAACAATGAGCAGTTCTTC; V gene: TRBV14; clone size: many; J gene: TRBJ2-1; D gene: TRBD2
CDR3 protein: CASSLYRSTDTQYF; CDR3 DNA: TGCGCCAGCAGCTTATACAGGAGCACAGATACGCAGTATTTT; V gene: TRBV5-1; clone size: -; J gene: TRBJ2-3; D gene: -
CDR3 protein: CAIGGVTGKNHQPQHF; CDR3 DNA: TGTGCCATCGGGGGGGTAACAGGGAAAAACCATCAGCCCCAGCATTTT; V gene: TRBV10-3; clone size: -; J gene: TRBJ1-5; D gene: -
CDR3 protein: CSARDFGRANEQFF; CDR3 DNA: TGCAGTGCTAGAGATTTTGGTAGGGCCAATGAGCAGTTCTTC; V gene: TRBV20-1; clone size: -; J gene: TRBJ2-1; D gene: -
CDR3 protein: CSARGAGPPETQYF; CDR3 DNA: TGCAGCGCCCGAGGGGCAGGGCCCCCAGAGACCCAGTACTTC; V gene: TRBV29-1; clone size: -; J gene: TRBJ2-5; D gene: -
CDR3 protein: CASSFEGISTDTQYF; CDR3 DNA: TGTGCCAGCAGTTTCGAAGGCATTAGCACAGATACGCAGTATTTT; V gene: TRBV27; clone size: few; J gene: TRBJ2-3; D gene: -
CDR3 protein: CASREHAGTEAFF; CDR3 DNA: TGTGCCAGCAGGGAGCATGCGGGGACTGAAGCTTTCTTT; V gene: TRBV25-1; clone size: few; J gene: TRBJ1-1; D gene: -
CDR3 protein: CAIRGTGTYGYTF; CDR3 DNA: TGTGCCATCAGAGGGACAGGGACTTATGGCTACACCTTC; V gene: TRBV10-3; clone size: -; J gene: TRBJ1-2; D gene: TRBD1
CDR3 protein: CASSYGTGVQETQYF; CDR3 DNA: TGTGCCAGCAGCTACGGGACAGGGGTACAAGAGACCCAGTACTTC; V gene: TRBV7-3; clone size: few; J gene: TRBJ2-5; D gene: TRBD1
CDR3 protein: CASSLGQNQETQYF; CDR3 DNA: TGTGCCAGCAGCTTAGGACAGAACCAAGAGACCCAGTACTTC; V gene: TRBV5-1; clone size: many; J gene: TRBJ2-5; D gene: -
CDR3 protein: CSAPPGLVMNEQFF; CDR3 DNA: TGCAGTGCTCCTCCGGGACTAGTGATGAATGAGCAGTTCTTC; V gene: TRBV20-1; clone size: -; J gene: TRBJ2-1; D gene: TRBD2
CDR3 protein: CASSPRVEEKLFF; CDR3 DNA: TGTGCCAGCAGTCCAAGGGTTGAAGAAAAACTGTTTTTT; V gene: TRBV6-1; clone size: once; J gene: TRBJ1-4; D gene: -
CDR3 protein: CAGSQLGLASSSYNEQFF; CDR3 DNA: TGTGCCGGCAGCCAATTGGGACTAGCGAGCAGCTCCTACAATGAGCAGTTCTTC; V gene: TRBV3-1; clone size: -; J gene: TRBJ2-1; D gene: TRBD2
CDR3 protein: CASRLLDPGELFF; CDR3 DNA: TGTGCCAGCAGACTTCTAGACCCCGGGGAGCTGTTTTTT; V gene: TRBV12-3/TRBV12-4; clone size: -; J gene: TRBJ2-2; D gene: -
CDR3 protein: CSARKLAGQTQYF; CDR3 DNA: TGCAGTGCTAGAAAACTGGCTGGACAGACCCAGTACTTC; V gene: TRBV20-1; clone size: -; J gene: TRBJ2-5; D gene: -
CDR3 protein: CASGDAAYEQYF; CDR3 DNA: TGTGCCAGCGGGGACGCGGCTTACGAGCAGTACTTC; V gene: TRBV6-6; clone size: -; J gene: TRBJ2-7; D gene: -
CDR3 protein: CASSFRGSGYYNEQFF; CDR3 DNA: TGTGCCAGCAGCTTCCGGGGGAGCGGCTACTACAATGAGCAGTTCTTC; V gene: TRBV3-1; clone size: few; J gene: TRBJ2-1; D gene: -
CDR3 protein: CASSFDRGAGNEQFF; CDR3 DNA: TGTGCCAGCAGCTTCGACAGGGGGGCTGGCAATGAGCAGTTCTTC; V gene: TRBV7-9; clone size: few; J gene: TRBJ2-1; D gene: TRBD1
CDR3 protein: CASSLRPAPGEQYF; CDR3 DNA: TGCGCCAGCAGCTTAAGACCCGCCCCCGGCGAGCAGTACTTC; V gene: TRBV5-1; clone size: few; J gene: TRBJ2-7; D gene: -
CDR3 protein: CASSQVPSQGEQYF; CDR3 DNA: TGCGCCAGCAGCCAAGTTCCCAGTCAAGGCGAGCAGTACTTC; V gene: TRBV4-1; clone size: -; J gene: TRBJ2-7; D gene: -
CDR3 protein: CASSRDDSYGYTF; CDR3 DNA: TGCGCCAGTAGCCGAGACGACAGCTATGGCTACACCTTC; V gene: TRBV5-1; clone size: few; J gene: TRBJ1-2; D gene: -
CDR3 protein: CASSLERLSYEQYF; CDR3 DNA: TGTGCCAGCAGCTTAGAGCGGTTGTCCTACGAGCAGTACTTC; V gene: TRBV11-2; clone size: few; J gene: TRBJ2-7; D gene: -
CDR3 protein: CASSQEYGPASYNEQFF; CDR3 DNA: TGCGCCAGCAGCCAAGAATATGGCCCAGCCTCCTACAATGAGCAGTTCTTC; V gene: TRBV4-1; clone size: -; J gene: TRBJ2-1; D gene: -
CDR3 protein: CASSIDRNTEAFF; CDR3 DNA: TGTGCCAGCAGCATAGACAGGAACACTGAAGCTTTCTTT; V gene: TRBV7-9; clone size: -; J gene: TRBJ1-1; D gene: -